This T cell receptor (beta chain) was found in a study of cytomegalovirus exposure and HLA in healthy donors. Study-level information: The study's early data release held about 85 million unique TCRs from HLA-typed donors.

The PCR was carried out with 60 Vbeta primers and 13 Jbeta primers. TCRdb's copy holds only in-frame clones and misses some; the assay was immunoSEQ multiplex PCR. The sample lists over 85,000 clones, about 80% occurring once. Trimming removed 4 bases at V and 10 bases at J, with 26 bases between. Per the germline V gene, CDR1 is MDHEN and CDR2 is SYDVKM. The CDR3 consists of 17 residues. The source material was PBMCs. The chain links TRBV28 to TRBJ1-5; D is possibly TRBD1 (6 bases). The sequence was obtained from a man aged 35-49 years in good health and CMV-seronegative. The CDR3 is CASSSQGLTALISPQHF. The CDR3 DNA is TGTGCCAGCAGTTCACAGGGTTTGACTGCCCTAATCAGCCCCCAGCATTTT. Using reference TRBV28 and TRBJ1-5 for the parts outside the CDR3, the full variable domain is DVKVTQSSRYLVKRTGEKVFLECVQDMDHENMFWYRQDPGLGLRLIYFSYDVKMKEKGDIPEGYSVSREKKERFSLILESASTNQTSMYLCASSSQGLTALISPQHFGDGTRLSIL.